This T cell receptor beta chain was captured by sequencing in a study of regulatory T cells in long-lasting Graves disease (dated by TCRdb to the early 2020s). For context, the study as a whole: Persistent Graves' disease was defined as antithyroid drug treatment for over 5 years with persistently positive TSH receptor autoantibodies. This study used TCR sequencing and RNA sequencing of peripheral blood to compare persistent Graves' disease patients against newly diagnosed Graves' disease patients. The study was registered as a clinical trial and conducted in China. A total of roughly 33 samples were covered by TCR sequencing, comprising about 13 persistent and around 20 newly diagnosed Graves' disease patients. On average, persistent Graves' disease patients in the clinical cohort had been on antithyroid drugs for around 9.5 years.

The full study reports these points: Lower TCR Shannon entropy and fewer highly expanded clones were observed in persistent Graves' disease patients than in newly diagnosed patients, which suggested clonal expansion. Peripheral blood alone was examined, since thyroid tissue, which constituted the primary lesion, could not be accessed. Sequencing and analysis were restricted to the TCR beta chain. TRBV28, TRBJ1-2 and TRBJ2-5 were preferentially used in persistent disease, while TRBV20-1 and TRBJ2-1 were favored in newly diagnosed disease. Patients with persistent disease shared more public clonotypes (around 2,700) than newly diagnosed patients did (around 930). As a limitation, the authors acknowledged that the small sample size may reduce accuracy.

The trim is 2 bases for V and 0 bases for J, with a gap of 8 bases between the germline ends. From a lookup of the germline V gene, CDR1 and CDR2 are SGDLS and YYNGEE. The CDR3, cysteine through phenylalanine, is 14 amino acids long. Only CDR3 DNA is held: 42 bases, read in frame from base 1. This specimen's time point label, per the study, means: persistent/refractory GD, antithyroid drugs over 5 years with positive TRAb. RNA was extracted from PBMCs in TRIzol for both TCR sequencing and RNA sequencing. Graves' disease was diagnosed according to American Thyroid Association guidelines. Patients for the study were recruited at an endocrinology department in Xi'an, China. Each patient gave roughly 10 milliliters of peripheral blood, collected in an EDTA anticoagulant tube. PBMCs were isolated by Ficoll Paque Plus density gradient separation without further T cell sorting. An Agilent 2100 Bioanalyzer and agarose gel were used to check RNA quality, while a NanoDrop 2000 measured RNA concentration.

Library prep was done by multiplex PCR. The instrument was an Illumina HiSeq 4000. TCR beta libraries were built with iRepertoire HTBI primers and Arm-PCR amplification of CDR3 regions. PCR products were gel purified before sequencing. From the authors' description of their analysis: Gene usage analysis of CDR3 amino acid clonotypes used the approximately 56 TRBV and some 13 TRBJ segments found across samples. COPE and FqMerger were used to merge filtered high-quality paired reads into contigs. Contigs were aligned with BLAST to IMGT TRBV, TRBD and TRBJ reference genes, and CDR3 was defined per IMGT. Any clonotype with a frequency above 0.1% was classified as a highly expanded clone. Repertoire diversity was measured by Shannon entropy, and V-J evenness by the Gini coefficient. A clonotype found in more than one individual was treated as public. TCRdb reprocessing: public reads trimmed at Q25 with fastp, clones called with MiXCR, in-frame beta chains kept. Each entry is one CDR3 protein sequence, shown with its most common DNA and genes. The V and J calls shown here were made by TCRdb, not taken from the authors' results. A total of fewer than 450,000 distinct CDR3 sequences appear in this sample, around 24% of them only once. Jointly, the top ten make up about 27% of the sample.

This clonotype was detected a few times. The clone's antigen remains unknown. Base-call qualities are not available, and no considerably larger clone is one nucleotide away. Sequences were derived from peripheral blood mononuclear cells (PBMCs), sampled when the disease was refractory, from a patient treated with antithyroid drugs. The sequence derives from a female donor with Graves disease. The V gene is TRBV9 and the J gene is TRBJ1-2, with the D gene uncertain. The DNA reads TGTGCCAGCAGCGTTGACGGTTCTAACTATGGCTACACCTTC. It specifies CASSVDGSNYGYTF.